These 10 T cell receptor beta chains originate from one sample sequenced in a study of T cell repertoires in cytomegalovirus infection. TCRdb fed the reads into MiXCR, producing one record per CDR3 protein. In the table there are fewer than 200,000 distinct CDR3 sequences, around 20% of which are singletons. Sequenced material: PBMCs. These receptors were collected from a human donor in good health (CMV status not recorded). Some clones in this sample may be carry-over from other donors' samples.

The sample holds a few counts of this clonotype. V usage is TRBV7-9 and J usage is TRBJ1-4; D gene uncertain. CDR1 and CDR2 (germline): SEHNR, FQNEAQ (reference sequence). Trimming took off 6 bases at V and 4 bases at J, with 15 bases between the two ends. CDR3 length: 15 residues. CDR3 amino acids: CASSLQTELNEKLFF. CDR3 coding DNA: TGTGCCAGCAGTCTCCAGACGGAGCTTAATGAAAAACTGTTTTTT. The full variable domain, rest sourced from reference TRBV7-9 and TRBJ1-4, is DTGVSQNPRHKITKRGQNVTFRCDPISEHNRLYWYRQTLGQGPEFLTYFQNEAQLEKSRLLSDRFSAERPKGSFSTLEIQRTEQGDSAMYLCASSLQTELNEKLFFGSGTQLSVL.

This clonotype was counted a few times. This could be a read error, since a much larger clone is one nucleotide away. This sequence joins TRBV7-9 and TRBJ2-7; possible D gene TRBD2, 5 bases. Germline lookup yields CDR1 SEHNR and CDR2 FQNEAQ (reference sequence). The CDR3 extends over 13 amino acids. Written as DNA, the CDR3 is TGTCCCAGCAGCTTAGTGAGGGACTACGAGCAGTACTTC. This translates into CPSSLVRDYEQYF.

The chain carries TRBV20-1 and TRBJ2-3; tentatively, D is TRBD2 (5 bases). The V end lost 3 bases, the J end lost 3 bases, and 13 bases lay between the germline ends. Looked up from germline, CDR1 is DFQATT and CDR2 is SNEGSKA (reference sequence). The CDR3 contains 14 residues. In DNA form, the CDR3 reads TGCAGTGCTAGTAGAGGGCCAAATACAGATACGCAGTATTTT. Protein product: CSASRGPNTDTQYF.

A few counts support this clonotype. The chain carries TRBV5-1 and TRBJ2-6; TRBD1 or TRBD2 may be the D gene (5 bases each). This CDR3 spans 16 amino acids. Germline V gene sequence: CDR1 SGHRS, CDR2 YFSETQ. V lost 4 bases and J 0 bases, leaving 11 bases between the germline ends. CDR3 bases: TGCGCCAGCAGCAGGGACGGACACTCTGGGGCCAACGTCCTGACTTTC. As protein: CASSRDGHSGANVLTF.

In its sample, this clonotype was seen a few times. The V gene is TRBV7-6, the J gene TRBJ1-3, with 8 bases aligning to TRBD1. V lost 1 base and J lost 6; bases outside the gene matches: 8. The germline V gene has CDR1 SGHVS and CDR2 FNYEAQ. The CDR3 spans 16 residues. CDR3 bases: TGTGCCAGCAGCTTAGGGACGGGACAGGTCCTAAACACCATATATTTT. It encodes CASSLGTGQVLNTIYF.

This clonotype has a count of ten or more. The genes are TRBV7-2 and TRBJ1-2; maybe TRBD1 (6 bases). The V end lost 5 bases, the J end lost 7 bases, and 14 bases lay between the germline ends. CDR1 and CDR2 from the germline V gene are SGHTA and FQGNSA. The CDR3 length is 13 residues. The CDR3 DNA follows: TGTGCCAGCAGCCCAGGGACAATCGGTGGCTACACCTTC. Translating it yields CASSPGTIGGYTF.

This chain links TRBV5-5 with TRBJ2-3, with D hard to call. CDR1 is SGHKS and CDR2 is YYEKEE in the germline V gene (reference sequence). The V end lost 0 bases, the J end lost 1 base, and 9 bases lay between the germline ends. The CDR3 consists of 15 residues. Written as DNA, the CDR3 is TGTGCCAGCAGCTTGGTCGGAAGGGGCACAGATACGCAGTATTTT. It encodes CASSLVGRGTDTQYF.

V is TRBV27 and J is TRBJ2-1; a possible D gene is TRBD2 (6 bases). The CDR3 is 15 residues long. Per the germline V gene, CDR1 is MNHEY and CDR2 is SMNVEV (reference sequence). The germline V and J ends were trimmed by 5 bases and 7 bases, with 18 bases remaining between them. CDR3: CASSDGRGFGNEQFF. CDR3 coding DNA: TGTGCCAGCAGTGATGGACGGGGGTTCGGAAATGAGCAGTTCTTC.

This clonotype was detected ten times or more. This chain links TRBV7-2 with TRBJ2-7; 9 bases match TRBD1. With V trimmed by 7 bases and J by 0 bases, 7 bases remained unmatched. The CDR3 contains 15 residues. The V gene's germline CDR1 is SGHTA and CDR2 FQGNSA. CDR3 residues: CASNVQGASSYEQYF. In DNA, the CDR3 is TGTGCCAGCAACGTACAGGGGGCCAGCTCCTACGAGCAGTACTTC.

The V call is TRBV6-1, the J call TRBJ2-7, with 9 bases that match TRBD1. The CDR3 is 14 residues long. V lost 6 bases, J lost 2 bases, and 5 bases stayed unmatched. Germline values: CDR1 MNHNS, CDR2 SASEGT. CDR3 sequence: CASSAGTGPYEQYF. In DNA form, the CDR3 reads TGTGCCAGCAGCGCCGGGACAGGGCCCTACGAGCAGTACTTC.